Listed below are T cell receptor beta chains from one sample, sequenced in a study of pediatric ulcerative colitis. Libraries were prepared by immunoSEQ multiplex PCR; TCRdb keeps only in-frame clonotypes and omits some of them. The sample has some 10,000 clones; roughly 88% are singletons. What was sequenced was blood. Receptor source: a girl aged 5 to 17 with moderate ulcerative colitis. Each CDR3 is given with its conserved first and last residue. Each record gives: CDR3 protein, CDR3 DNA, clone size, J gene, V gene, D gene. A D gene is named only where the DNA matches it firmly. Clone size appears in some rows only: once, few, many, or a class for an expanded clone.

CASNGGLYDNNEQFF,TGTGCCAGTAACGGGGGGCTGTATGATAACAATGAGCAGTTCTTC,.,TRBJ2-1,TRBV19,.
CASSQWGVWEKLFF,TGTGCCAGCAGTCAATGGGGGGTGTGGGAAAAACTGTTTTTT,.,TRBJ1-4,TRBV28,.
CSVPNRAGVGNEQFF,TGCAGCGTCCCCAACCGAGCGGGGGTAGGCAATGAGCAGTTCTTC,.,TRBJ2-1,TRBV29-1,TRBD2
CASSLNEGYEAFF,TGTGCCAGCAGCTTAAATGAAGGGTACGAAGCTTTCTTT,once,TRBJ1-1,TRBV7-3,.
CASSLRGGYTEAFF,TGTGCCAGCAGTTTAAGGGGGGGCTACACTGAAGCTTTCTTT,.,TRBJ1-1,TRBV28,.
CASSRGGGARRYEQYF,TGTGCCAGCAGTCGAGGGGGTGGGGCGCGAAGATACGAGCAGTACTTC,.,TRBJ2-7,TRBV2,.
CAISDKGQGQAFF,TGTGCCATCAGTGATAAGGGACAGGGACAAGCTTTCTTT,.,TRBJ1-1,TRBV10-3,TRBD1
CATQDLDNPTEAFF,TGTGCCACCCAGGATCTGGACAACCCCACTGAAGCTTTCTTT,.,TRBJ1-1,TRBV27,.
CASSLASTSGSYGYTF,TGTGCCAGCAGCTTGGCCTCGACTAGTGGGTCCTATGGCTACACCTTC,once,TRBJ1-2,TRBV5-6,.
CASSYIRQGGTEAFF,TGTGCCAGCAGTTACATCCGACAGGGGGGGACTGAAGCTTTCTTT,.,TRBJ1-1,TRBV6-6,TRBD1
CASSLSGAETQYF,TGTGCCAGCAGCCTGAGCGGGGCGGAGACCCAGTACTTC,.,TRBJ2-5,TRBV9,TRBD2
CASRPDYSNQPQHF,TGTGCCAGTAGACCGGATTATAGCAATCAGCCCCAGCATTTT,.,TRBJ1-5,TRBV19,.
CASSQTGVGNTIYF,TGTGCCAGCAGCCAGACAGGGGTCGGAAACACCATATATTTT,.,TRBJ1-3,TRBV11-1,TRBD1
CASSLIRGPTGELFF,TGTGCCAGCAGCCTGATAAGGGGCCCCACCGGGGAGCTGTTTTTT,.,TRBJ2-2,TRBV11-2,.
CASSLTGGATEAFF,TGTGCCAGCAGCTTAACAGGGGGCGCCACTGAAGCTTTCTTT,.,TRBJ1-1,TRBV5-4,TRBD1
CASSPLGLAGVNTGELFF,TGTGCCAGCTCACCACTGGGGCTAGCGGGAGTCAACACCGGGGAGCTGTTTTTT,.,TRBJ2-2,TRBV18,TRBD2
CASSVPMGTNTEAFF,TGTGCCAGCAGCGTACCAATGGGGACGAACACTGAAGCTTTCTTT,few,TRBJ1-1,TRBV9,.
CASRPYGGSYEQYF,TGTGCCAGCAGACCATACGGGGGCTCCTACGAGCAGTACTTC,.,TRBJ2-7,TRBV6-5,.
CASSYSTGAGGYTF,TGTGCCAGCAGTTACTCGACAGGGGCGGGAGGCTACACCTTC,.,TRBJ1-2,TRBV6-5,TRBD1
CASSLTGTGGNKGGYTF,TGTGCCAGCAGTTTAACGGGGACAGGGGGCAATAAGGGTGGCTACACCTTC,.,TRBJ1-2,TRBV27,TRBD1
CASSLQSPGVKLFF,TGTGCCAGCAGCTTGCAGTCCCCTGGCGTAAAACTGTTTTTT,.,TRBJ1-4,TRBV7-9,.
CASSLIPSERGGKETQYF,TGTGCCAGCAGCCTTATTCCCTCCGAGCGGGGGGGCAAAGAGACCCAGTACTTC,.,TRBJ2-5,TRBV4-2,TRBD2
CASSRDIWEQYF,TGTGCCAGCAGCCGAGACATCTGGGAGCAGTACTTC,.,TRBJ2-7,TRBV7-8,.
CASSSGLSSYEQYF,TGTGCCAGCAGCTCAGGACTCAGCTCCTACGAGCAGTACTTC,.,TRBJ2-7,TRBV5-4,.
CASSYWTRLSNEQFF,TGTGCCAGCTCCTATTGGACGCGGCTCTCCAATGAGCAGTTCTTC,.,TRBJ2-1,TRBV27,.
CASGSSGSSYEQYF,TGTGCCAGCGGTTCTAGCGGGAGCTCCTACGAGCAGTACTTC,.,TRBJ2-7,TRBV28,TRBD2
CASSQGRKQGTGNTIYF,TGCGCCAGCAGCCAAGGTCGGAAACAGGGAACTGGAAACACCATATATTTT,.,TRBJ1-3,TRBV4-1,.
CASSFPSGGASTDTQYF,TGTGCCAGCAGCTTCCCTAGCGGGGGGGCTAGCACAGATACGCAGTATTTT,.,TRBJ2-3,TRBV4-2,TRBD2
CASRDQGRVSNGYGYTF,TGTGCCAGCAGGGACCAGGGGCGGGTCAGTAATGGCTATGGCTACACCTTC,.,TRBJ1-2,TRBV27,.
CASSLIHQGILGTGELFF,TGTGCCAGCAGCTTAATACACCAGGGCATCCTGGGAACCGGGGAGCTGTTTTTT,.,TRBJ2-2,TRBV7-3,.
CASSIGQGARETEAFF,TGTGCCAGTAGTATTGGTCAGGGGGCGAGGGAAACTGAAGCTTTCTTT,.,TRBJ1-1,TRBV19,TRBD1
CASSQAGGPTDTQYF,TGTGCCAGCAGCCAAGCGGGGGGGCCGACAGATACGCAGTATTTT,.,TRBJ2-3,TRBV4-2,TRBD2
CASSDKGSRGYTF,TGTGCCAGCAGTGATAAAGGGTCGCGAGGCTACACCTTC,.,TRBJ1-2,TRBV6-1,.
CASSSGPLDSNQPQHF,TGTGCCAGCAGCTCGGGGCCTCTTGATAGCAATCAGCCCCAGCATTTT,once,TRBJ1-5,TRBV7-2,.
CASSRLAGGPVEQYF,TGTGCCAGCAGTAGACTAGCGGGAGGGCCCGTAGAGCAGTACTTC,.,TRBJ2-7,TRBV2,TRBD2
CASSLDGGYYGYTF,TGTGCCAGCAGCTTAGATGGAGGCTACTATGGCTACACCTTC,.,TRBJ1-2,TRBV11-2,.
CASSIDASGANVLTF,TGTGCCAGTAGTATAGATGCCTCTGGGGCCAACGTCCTGACTTTC,few,TRBJ2-6,TRBV19,.
CASSLETRQATQYF,TGTGCCAGCAGCTTAGAGACTAGACAAGCTACGCAGTATTTT,.,TRBJ2-3,TRBV11-2,.
CASLSGHPNTEAFF,TGTGCCAGCCTCTCGGGACACCCGAACACTGAAGCTTTCTTT,.,TRBJ1-1,TRBV21-1,.
CASSLARWEGNEQFF,TGTGCCAGCAGCTTAGCGCGGTGGGAGGGCAATGAGCAGTTCTTC,once,TRBJ2-1,TRBV11-1,TRBD2
CASSLGGTDGYTF,TGTGCCAGCAGCTTAGGGGGGACCGATGGCTACACCTTC,.,TRBJ1-2,TRBV7-3,.
CASGQTPGEQYF,TGTGCCAGCGGACAGACCCCTGGCGAGCAGTACTTC,once,TRBJ2-7,TRBV5-4,.
CASSYSIGTAYEQYF,TGTGCCAGCAGTTACTCGATTGGGACGGCCTACGAGCAGTACTTC,.,TRBJ2-7,TRBV6-5,.
CASSKPGTSGGTQETQYF,TGCGCCAGCAGTAAACCCGGGACTAGCGGGGGGACACAAGAGACCCAGTACTTC,.,TRBJ2-5,TRBV5-1,TRBD2
CASSLGQGAPGANVLTF,TGTGCCAGCAGCTTGGGACAGGGGGCGCCTGGGGCCAACGTCCTGACTTTC,.,TRBJ2-6,TRBV7-6,TRBD1
CASSPLWATFSYEQYF,TGTGCCAGCAGTCCCCTGTGGGCAACCTTCTCCTACGAGCAGTACTTC,.,TRBJ2-7,TRBV28,.